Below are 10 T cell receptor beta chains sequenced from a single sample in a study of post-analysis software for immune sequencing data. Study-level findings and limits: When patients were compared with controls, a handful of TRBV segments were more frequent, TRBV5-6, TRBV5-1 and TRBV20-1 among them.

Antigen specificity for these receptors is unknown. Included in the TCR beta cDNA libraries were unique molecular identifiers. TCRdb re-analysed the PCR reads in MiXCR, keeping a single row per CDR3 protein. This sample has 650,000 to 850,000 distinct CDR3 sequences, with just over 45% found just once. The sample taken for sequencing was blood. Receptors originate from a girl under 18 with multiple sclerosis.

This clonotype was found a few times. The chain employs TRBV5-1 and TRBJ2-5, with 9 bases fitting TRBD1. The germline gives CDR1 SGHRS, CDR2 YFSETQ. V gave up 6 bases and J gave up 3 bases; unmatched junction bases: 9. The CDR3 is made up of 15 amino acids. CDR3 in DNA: TGCGCCAGCACCGAACAGGGGGCGCTTGAAGAGACCCAGTACTTC. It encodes CASTEQGALEETQYF. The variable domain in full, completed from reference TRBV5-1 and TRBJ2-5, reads KAGVTQTPRYLIKTRGQQVTLSCSPISGHRSVSWYQQTPGQGLQFLFEYFSETQRNKGNFPGRFSGRQFSNSRSEMNVSTLELGDSALYLCASTEQGALEETQYFGPGTRLLVL.

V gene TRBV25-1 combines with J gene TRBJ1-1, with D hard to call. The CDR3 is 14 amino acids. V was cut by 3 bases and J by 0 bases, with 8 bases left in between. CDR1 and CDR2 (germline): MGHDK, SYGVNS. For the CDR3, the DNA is TGTGCCAGCAGTGAGGAGGGTCTGAACACTGAAGCTTTCTTT. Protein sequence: CASSEEGLNTEAFF.

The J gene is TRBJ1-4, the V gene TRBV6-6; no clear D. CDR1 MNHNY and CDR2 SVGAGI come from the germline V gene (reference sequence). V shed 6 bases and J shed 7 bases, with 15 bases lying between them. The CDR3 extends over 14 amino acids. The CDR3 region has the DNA TGTGCCAGCAGCTCCGTTGGGGAGGGTGAAAAACTGTTTTTT. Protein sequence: CASSSVGEGEKLFF.

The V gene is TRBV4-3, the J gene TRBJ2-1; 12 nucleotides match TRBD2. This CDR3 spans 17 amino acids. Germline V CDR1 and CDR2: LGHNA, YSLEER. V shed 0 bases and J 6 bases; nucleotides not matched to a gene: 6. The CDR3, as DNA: TGCGCCAGCAGCCAAGATCGGGCTAGCGGGGGGGGCAATGAGCAGTTCTTC. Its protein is CASSQDRASGGGNEQFF.

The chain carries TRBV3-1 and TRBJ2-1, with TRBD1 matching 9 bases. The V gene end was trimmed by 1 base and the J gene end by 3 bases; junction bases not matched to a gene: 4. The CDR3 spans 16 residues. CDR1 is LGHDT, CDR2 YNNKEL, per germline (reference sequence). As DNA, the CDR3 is TGTGCCAGCAGCCAAGTCGACAGGGGGTTCTACAATGAGCAGTTCTTC. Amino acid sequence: CASSQVDRGFYNEQFF.

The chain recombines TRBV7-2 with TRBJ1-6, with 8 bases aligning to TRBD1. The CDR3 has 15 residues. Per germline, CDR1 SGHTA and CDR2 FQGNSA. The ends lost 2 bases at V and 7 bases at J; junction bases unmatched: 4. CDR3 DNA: TGTGCCAGCAGCTTATCGACAGGGGTGAATTCACCCCTCCACTTT. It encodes CASSLSTGVNSPLHF.

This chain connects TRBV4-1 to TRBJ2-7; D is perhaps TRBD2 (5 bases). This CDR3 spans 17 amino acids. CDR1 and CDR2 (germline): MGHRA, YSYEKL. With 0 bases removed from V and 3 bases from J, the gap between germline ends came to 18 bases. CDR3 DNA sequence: TGCGCCAGCAGCCAAGAGAGCGGAGTCGCCTCTTACTACGAGCAGTACTTC. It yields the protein CASSQESGVASYYEQYF.

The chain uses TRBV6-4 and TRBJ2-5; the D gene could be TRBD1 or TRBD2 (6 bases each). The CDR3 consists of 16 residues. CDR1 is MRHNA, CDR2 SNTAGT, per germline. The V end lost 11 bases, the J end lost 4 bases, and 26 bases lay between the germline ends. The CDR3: CAPSSVGGGKGETQYF. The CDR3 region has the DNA TGTGCCCCCAGTTCCGTGGGGGGCGGCAAGGGAGAGACCCAGTACTTC.

The CDR3: CASSPGSGSEQFF. CDR3 nucleotides: TGTGCCAGCAGCCCGGGGAGCGGGAGTGAGCAGTTCTTC. This chain uses TRBV7-3 with TRBJ2-1; 8 positions match TRBD2. Trimming took 5 bases from V and 9 from J; bases not matched to a gene: 6. This CDR3 is 13 amino acids long. Germline loops: CDR1 SGHTA, CDR2 FQGTGA.

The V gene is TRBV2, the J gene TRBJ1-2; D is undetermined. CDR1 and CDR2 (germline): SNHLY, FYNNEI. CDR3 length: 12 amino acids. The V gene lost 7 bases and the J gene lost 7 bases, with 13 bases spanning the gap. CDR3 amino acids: CASTRSGRGYTF. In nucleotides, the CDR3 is TGTGCCAGCACTCGGAGTGGTCGTGGCTACACCTTC.